This TCR beta chain was retrieved from a study of early T cells in non-severe SARS-CoV-2 infection. Each CDR3 protein gets one entry after TCRdb re-called the 5' RACE reads with MiXCR. The sample has about 92,000 distinct CDR3 sequences, over 15% seen once; the top ten hold over 0.95%. Looked up from germline, CDR1 is KGHSH and CDR2 is LQKENI. Trimming shortened V by 0 bases and J by 6 bases, and 12 bases separated the two germline ends. The CDR3 totals 14 residues. This chain joins TRBV18 and TRBJ2-7; tentatively, D is TRBD1 (5 bases). The sequenced material came from whole blood. This receptor was taken from an adult who was a healthcare worker with PCR-confirmed SARS-CoV-2 infection or an uninfected control (not recorded which). The CDR3 DNA follows: TGTGCCAGCTCACCACCGATCTTCCAGGGCGAGCAGTACTTC. Translation: CASSPPIFQGEQYF.